The clone carrying this TCR beta chain turned up a few times. Its antigen is unknown. V was cut by 4 bases and J by 5 bases, with 15 bases left in between. Germline CDR1 and CDR2: SGHAT and FQNNGV. This CDR3 region has 15 residues. These data come from a study of beta chain features in type 1 diabetes. Study-wide points: Type 1 diabetes patients had moderately but significantly shorter TCRB CDR3s in all four CD4+ subsets.

The sequenced template was cDNA made from the entire isolated RNA. The protocol was immunoSEQ multiplex PCR, while the TCRdb copy is restricted to in-frame clones and leaves out a portion. The data show fewer than 450,000 clones, approximately 15% seen once. Source material: naive CD4+ T cells from blood. This sequence was found in a woman younger than 35 with type 1 diabetes. V and J are TRBV11-2 and TRBJ2-4, with a weak D call TRBD2 (7 bases). CDR3 in DNA: TGTGCCAGCAGCTCCCAGAGGGGGGGACAAAACATTCAGTACTTC. Translating it yields CASSSQRGGQNIQYF.